The present TCR beta chain was sequenced within a study of blood T cell repertoires in COVID-19. Study information: Samples taken during acute and convalescent COVID-19 were collected in the United States, Italy and Spain. PBMCs, B-cell-depleted T cells, or T cells provided the cDNA or gDNA that made up the material.

Per the original methods: Reference gene primer amplification yielded estimated nucleated cell counts. The data were produced by immunoSEQ multiplex PCR, yet TCRdb's version contains in-frame clones alone and is incomplete. V and J calls and clone size are given by that table; D and trimming were obtained from the DNA. The repertoire holds under 200,000 clones, with approximately 86% as singletons. The CDR3 is 13 residues long. Trimming at V came to 6 bases and at J to 3 bases, leaving 4 bases not matched to a gene. Per the germline V gene, CDR1 is SNHLY and CDR2 is FYNNEI. The receptor was isolated from a man aged 65 to 85 with acute or convalescent COVID-19. The sequenced sample was peripheral blood. This chain connects TRBV2 to TRBJ2-7, with 8 bases matching TRBD2. The CDR3 loop is CASRPGTSYEQYF. The CDR3 DNA reads TGTGCCAGCAGACCTGGGACTAGCTACGAGCAGTACTTC.